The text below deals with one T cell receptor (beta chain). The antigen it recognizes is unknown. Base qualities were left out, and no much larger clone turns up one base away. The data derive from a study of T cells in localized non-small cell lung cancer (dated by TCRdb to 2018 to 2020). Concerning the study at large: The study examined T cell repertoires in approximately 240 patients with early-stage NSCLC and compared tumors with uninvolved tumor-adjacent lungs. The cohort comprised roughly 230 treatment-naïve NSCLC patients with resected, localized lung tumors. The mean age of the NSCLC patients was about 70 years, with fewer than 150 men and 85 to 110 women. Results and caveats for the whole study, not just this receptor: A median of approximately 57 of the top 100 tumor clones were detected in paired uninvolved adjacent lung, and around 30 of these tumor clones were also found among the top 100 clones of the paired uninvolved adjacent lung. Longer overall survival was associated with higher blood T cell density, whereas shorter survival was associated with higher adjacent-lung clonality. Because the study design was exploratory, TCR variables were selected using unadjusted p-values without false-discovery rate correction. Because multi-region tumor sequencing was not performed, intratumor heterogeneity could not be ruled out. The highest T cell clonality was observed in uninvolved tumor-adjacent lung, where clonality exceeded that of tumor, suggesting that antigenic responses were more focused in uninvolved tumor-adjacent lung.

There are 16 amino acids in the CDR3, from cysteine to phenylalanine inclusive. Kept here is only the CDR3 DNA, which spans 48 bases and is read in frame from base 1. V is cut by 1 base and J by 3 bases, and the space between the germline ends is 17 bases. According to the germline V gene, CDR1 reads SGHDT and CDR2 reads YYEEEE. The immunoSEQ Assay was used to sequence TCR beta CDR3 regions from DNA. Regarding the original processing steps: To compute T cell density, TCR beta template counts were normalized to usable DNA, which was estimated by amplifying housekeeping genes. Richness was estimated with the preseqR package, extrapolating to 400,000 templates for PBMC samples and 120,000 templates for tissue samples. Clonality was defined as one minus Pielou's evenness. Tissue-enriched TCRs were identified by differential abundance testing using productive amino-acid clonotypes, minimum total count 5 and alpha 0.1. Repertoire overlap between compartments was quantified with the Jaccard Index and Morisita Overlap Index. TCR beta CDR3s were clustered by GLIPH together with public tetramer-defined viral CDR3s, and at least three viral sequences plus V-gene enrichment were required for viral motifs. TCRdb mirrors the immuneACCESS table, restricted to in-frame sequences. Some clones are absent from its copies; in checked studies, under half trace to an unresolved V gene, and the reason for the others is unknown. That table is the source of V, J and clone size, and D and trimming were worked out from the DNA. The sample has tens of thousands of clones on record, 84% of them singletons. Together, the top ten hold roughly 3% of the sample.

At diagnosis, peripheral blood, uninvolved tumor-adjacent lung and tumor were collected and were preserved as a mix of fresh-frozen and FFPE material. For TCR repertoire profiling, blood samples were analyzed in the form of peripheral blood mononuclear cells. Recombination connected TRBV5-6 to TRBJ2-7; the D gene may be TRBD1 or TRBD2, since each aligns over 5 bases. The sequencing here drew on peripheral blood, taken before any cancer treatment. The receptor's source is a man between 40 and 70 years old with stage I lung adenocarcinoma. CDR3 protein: CASSLTFGASYYEQYF. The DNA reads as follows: TGTGCCAGCAGCTTGACGTTCGGGGCATCCTACTACGAGCAGTACTTC.